This entry concerns a single TCR beta chain. This clone's antigen is unknown. No clone much larger than this one lies a single base away; base qualities are absent. Receptor libraries were prepared by the immunoSEQ multiplex PCR assay. The multiplex PCR relied on a mix of 60 forward primers for TCR Vbeta segments and 13 reverse primers for TCR Jbeta segments. A multiplex PCR assay on genomic DNA amplified the CDR3 region of rearranged TCR beta genes. The Illumina HiSeq System was used to sequence the amplified TCR beta libraries as 87-base-pair reads. Regarding the original processing steps: A later analysis counted about 82 million unique TCR beta chains across the 600 to 850 repertoires, and around 9.9 million of these chains were shared by at least two donors. A nearest-neighbor algorithm error-corrected the raw reads and collapsed the reads into unique sequences, merging closely related sequences to remove PCR and sequencing errors. V, D and J gene segments were assigned by aligning CDR3 sequences to IMGT reference sequences. For a sequence to be retained, at least a six-nucleotide match to both a V gene segment and a J gene segment was required. A rearrangement counted as productive if the CDR3 had no stop codons and remained in frame with V and J, and every other rearrangement counted as non-productive. CDR3 was defined according to IMGT convention as the region running from the second conserved V-encoded cysteine to the conserved J-encoded phenylalanine. Sequences without an unambiguous match to a single V gene segment were excluded from the earlier analysis of almost 600 of the donors. In an earlier analysis of a few hundred of the donors, a V segment was called functional when productive rearrangements were above 56.7%, and segregating when the standard deviation between donors exceeded 5%. To diagnose cytomegalovirus status from the catalog of TCR beta chain sequences, a statistical classification framework was built. V and J gene assignment, in a later analysis, came from comparing TCR nucleotide sequences with IMGT/GENE-DB human TR gene sequences. Using the TCRdist pipeline, a later analysis assigned CDR3 sequences along with most-parsimonious VDJ recombination scenarios. A later analysis defined each TCR beta chain by its CDR3 amino acid sequence plus V-gene family, and excluded reads lacking a unique V-gene family. As a way to deal with suspected cross-contamination and a sequencing artifact, a later analysis dropped 640 or so nucleotide sequences that were highly shared and had low generation probability. For each public chain, a later analysis derived a clonal expansion index from normalized ranks of inferred template counts within each repertoire. Generation probabilities in a later analysis came from a VDJ recombination model fitted to out-of-frame rearrangements, and those results were checked against IGoR. A later analysis scored TCR-TCR, TCR-HLA and TCR-CMV co-occurrence with hypergeometric tests, applying a repertoire-size bias correction to TCR pairs. A later analysis estimated false discovery rates by permuting HLA or CMV assignments 20 times. A later analysis grouped co-occurring TCRs with DBSCAN, adding TCRdist sequence similarity when clustering within HLA-allele-positive subsets. Repertoires with fewer than 30,000 or more than 120,000 public chains were left out of co-occurrence clustering, as were several repertoires with anomalous nucleotide sharing. TCRdb limited this immuneACCESS table to in-frame rearrangements with V and J called. A share of clones is missing; checked studies link under half to unresolved V genes, and the rest is unexplained. That table supplies the V and J calls and clone size; D and trimming were determined from the DNA. The sample records approximately 130,000 clones, roughly four fifths of which are singletons. The ten most abundant clones make up 5.5% to 7% of the sample.

In total, just over 650 healthy bone marrow donors made up the cohort. Cohort members were all nominally healthy when sampled, although unrecorded immune exposures were likely present. The donor tested CMV seropositive, placing the donor among the 289 seropositive members of the cohort. Every donor gave a peripheral blood sample, and the peripheral blood mononuclear cells from that sample were used for TCR beta sequencing. The Qiagen DNeasy Blood Extraction Kit was used to extract genomic DNA from the blood cell samples. This sample was included in a study of cytomegalovirus exposure and HLA in healthy donors (dated by TCRdb to 2016 to 2017). Context from the whole study: An earlier analysis of fewer than 750 of the donors reported 276 Gb of sequence data and 117 million unique TCR beta sequences obtained from 150 million to 200 million T cells. An early release covering roughly 640 HLA-typed donors comprised around 300 gigabases of sequencing data and around 80 million unique TCR sequences. The genetic ancestry cluster associated with self-reported Caucasian donors included 65% to 90% of the 350 to 500 genotyped donors. The study aimed to test whether cataloging public T cell receptors could reveal signatures of past pathogen exposure. Using immunosequencing, the study profiled T cell repertoires from about 650 subjects and related those repertoires to cytomegalovirus serostatus. Besides the first cohort of roughly 640 subjects, a separate validation cohort made up of about 120 different subjects was used. High-throughput TCR immunosequencing, statistical association of individual TCRs with disease status, and machine learning were combined to predict cytomegalovirus infection status. In a later analysis, previously published TCR beta repertoires from 600 to 850 donors were re-analyzed and high-resolution HLA genotyping was added so that TCR occurrence patterns could be studied. Rather than drawing on any new phenotypic data, the later analysis identified candidate immune exposures from TCR beta sequences and the way those sequences occurred across donors. An earlier analysis of several hundred of the donors applied high-throughput TCR beta sequencing to assess whether each TCR beta V gene segment acted as functional or pseudogenic. Alongside the repertoire data, information on donor age, sex, ethnicity and CMV serostatus was compiled. In a later genetic analysis, genome-wide SNP genotypes for 398 of the 666 donors were used, and that subset was treated as a discovery cohort. All discovery cohort repertoires had been generated on a single sequencing platform. Both class I and class II loci were covered by HLA typing, at four-digit resolution. The number of typed donors differed by locus: roughly 620-640 for A, B, C, DRB1 and DQB1; some 500 for DQA1; around 610 for DPA1; and approximately 450 for DPB1. Roughly 5 DR-DQ haplotypes were handled as single units for association and clustering, since linkage in the cohort was strong. On average, roughly 250,000 unique TCR beta nucleotide sequences were sequenced per donor among 300 to 500 genotyped donors of the cohort, with about 17% of those sequences being non-productive. The study at large found these results: A later analysis found that most CMV-associated TCR beta chains appeared HLA-restricted, with HLA associations seemingly driven largely by CMV exposure. HLA typing was unavailable for some donors at each locus, so association tests used only the typed subset. Assigning TCR associations to individual alleles was difficult when HLA alleles, especially DR and DQ, strongly co-occurred. A later analysis found that TCR association rates varied across HLA loci, with DRB1 alleles showing the most associated TCRs and HLA-C alleles the fewest. An association between a missense DCLRE1C variant and V-gene and J-gene trimming of TCR beta chains was found in a later genetic analysis and replicated in an independent cohort. The only immune exposure information available for the cohort was CMV serostatus. At a false discovery rate of 0.05, a later analysis linked about 17,000 TCR beta sequences to specific HLA alleles. In a later analysis, several top co-occurrence clusters were reported to appear linked to parvovirus B19, influenza, CMV and Epstein-Barr virus. According to the authors, the approach could potentially be generalized to other disease states and immunological phenotypes. The classifier was reported to diagnose cytomegalovirus status with high specificity and sensitivity in both the original and validation cohorts. In vitro tests confirmed that three of the cytomegalovirus-associated TCR beta chains recognize cytomegalovirus antigens. Broadly in line with IMGT annotations, most TCR beta V segments showed up in productive rearrangements about 87% or about 30% of the time in an earlier analysis of under 700 of the donors. Presence/absence analyses assumed roughly uniform sequencing depth across donors, an assumption that may not hold. The study gave a list of under 200 TCR beta chains associated with cytomegalovirus. In a later analysis, HLA-associated TCR beta chains showed more clonal expansion and lower generation probabilities than non-associated chains that were equally common. A further reported finding was that TCR beta sequences accurately predicted the HLA-A and HLA-B alleles for most subjects in the first cohort. This cohort had only TCR beta chains sequenced, and the lack of alpha or paired-chain data limited which features could be detected. Because counts were too low, seventeen rarely observed V segments, including chromosome 9 orphons, were excluded from the earlier analysis of fewer than 650 of the donors. A later genetic analysis reported fewer N-insertions in productive TCRs among donors in an Asian-associated ancestry cluster than the roughly 700-donor mean. Most TCR sequences were observed very rarely across donors, whereas some public TCRs were present in many individuals. Correlated functional status among segregating V segments might be attributable to linkage disequilibrium, but an unknown experimental factor could not be ruled out. A group of highly shared sequence variants was considered likely to be a technical artifact of the sequencing pipeline.

The sequenced sample was PBMCs. The origin of this receptor is a woman between 40 and 55 years old in good health and CMV-seropositive.

Here is the DNA: TGCAGCGTTGAGCGTGCAACTAATGAAAAACTGTTTTTT. Translated, it gives CSVERATNEKLFF. Recombination linked TRBV29-1 to TRBJ1-4, with no D gene named confidently. The junction carries 5 bases between V and J, which are trimmed by 3 bases and 0 bases respectively. Inclusive of the bounding cysteine and phenylalanine, the CDR3 is 13 residues long. Only the CDR3 DNA stays, 39 bases, in frame from base 1. The germline V gene supplies CDR1 SQVTM and CDR2 ANQGSEA.